These 5 T cell receptor beta chains were all obtained from the same sample, sequenced in a study of blood T cell repertoires in COVID-19. Clones were read by immunoSEQ multiplex PCR, and TCRdb kept only the in-frame ones, dropping some. Among roughly 110,000 clones listed, around 78% were seen once. Input material: peripheral blood. Receptors originate from a man older than 75 with COVID-19, enrolled during active disease.

The V gene is TRBV10-3, the J gene TRBJ1-2; 7 nucleotides line up with TRBD1. The CDR3 length is 12 residues. Germline lookup yields CDR1 ENHRY and CDR2 SYGVKD. Trimming removed 9 bases from V and 6 bases from J; junction bases left unmatched: 7. CDR3 loop: CAIDRDGHGYTF. The CDR3 region has the DNA TGTGCCATAGACAGGGATGGGCATGGCTACACCTTC.

This clone was counted only a few times. The J gene is TRBJ2-7, the V gene TRBV6-6; D is undetermined. This CDR3 comprises 13 residues. In germline, CDR1 is MNHNY, CDR2 SVGAGI (reference sequence). V lost 6 bases, J lost 2 bases, and 11 bases lay in between. The CDR3 coding sequence is TGTGCCAGCAGAATGCTAGTGGCCTACGAGCAGTACTTC. Amino acid sequence: CASRMLVAYEQYF.

J is TRBJ2-1 and V is TRBV27, with unresolved D. The CDR3 runs to 16 residues. V dropped 3 bases and J dropped 0 bases, with 12 bases sitting between them. CDR1 and CDR2 (germline): MNHEY, SMNVEV (reference sequence). DNA of the CDR3: TGTGCCAGCAGTTTTTCCTACTCGAGCTCCTACAATGAGCAGTTCTTC. The encoded protein is CASSFSYSSSYNEQFF.

This chain connects TRBV9 to TRBJ2-7, with 7 bases lining up with TRBD2. The V segment lost 0 bases and the J segment 1 base; nucleotides outside the gene matches: 7. CDR3 length equals 16 residues. Germline V gene data show CDR1 as SGDLS and CDR2 as YYNGEE. The CDR3 bases are TGTGCCAGCAGCGTAGCAGGAAGGGGAGGGTCCTACGAGCAGTACTTC. Amino acid sequence: CASSVAGRGGSYEQYF.

V gene TRBV27 combines with J gene TRBJ2-1, with D hard to call. This CDR3 has 15 amino acids. CDR1 MNHEY and CDR2 SMNVEV come from the germline V gene (reference sequence). The V gene lost 3 bases and the J gene lost 0 bases, with 9 bases spanning the gap. The CDR3 spells CASSLTRNSYNEQFF. The CDR3 coding sequence is TGTGCCAGCAGTTTGACTCGTAACTCCTACAATGAGCAGTTCTTC.